This T cell receptor (beta chain) came from a study of identical twins. Among all donors, each was a healthy Caucasian. Regarding this clonotype: Its antigen is currently unknown.

The CDR3 is made up of 14 amino acids. V lost 6 bases, J lost 1 base, and 13 bases lay in between. Germline CDR1 is DFQATT and CDR2 is SNEGSKA (reference sequence). TCRdb redid the calling of the 5' RACE reads with MiXCR, one entry per CDR3 protein. This sample has 1.5 million to 2 million distinct CDR3 sequences; around 29% occur once, and the top ten carry less than 0.35%. General study points: Within cord blood, abundant beta clonotypes carried fewer insertions, but memory repertoires showed no such trend. Those out-of-frame alpha sequences shared by twins showed an excess of low generation probability. Conclusions were based on cross-sectional statistical analysis, without following the same donors.

The sequence was obtained from a newborn girl in good health. The V call is TRBV20-1, the J call TRBJ2-4; a possible D gene is TRBD1 (5 bases). Material: cord blood. This CDR3 reads CSAPLKGAKNIQYF. CDR3 sequence (DNA): TGCAGTGCGCCCCTAAAGGGGGCCAAAAACATTCAGTACTTC.